This passage covers 27 T cell receptor beta chains from one sample sequenced in a study of cytomegalovirus exposure and HLA in healthy donors. PCR primers comprised 60 Vbeta and 13 Jbeta primers. Data came from immunoSEQ multiplex PCR; TCRdb stores just in-frame clones and leaves some out. The data contain about 97,000 clones, about 62% of them singletons. The sample was PBMCs. Receptor source: a human donor in good health.

This clone was counted a few times. The chain combines TRBV6-1 with TRBJ1-1; 8 bases align to TRBD1. V gave up 6 bases and J gave up 0 bases; unmatched junction bases: 6. The CDR3 totals 15 residues. The germline CDR1 and CDR2 sequences are MNHNS and SASEGT. The CDR3 bases are TGTGCCAGCAGCCGTCGGACAGGGCTGAACACTGAAGCTTTCTTT. Translating it yields CASSRRTGLNTEAFF.

The chain couples TRBV19 to TRBJ1-1, with 9 bases fitting TRBD1. The germline V gene has CDR1 LNHDA and CDR2 SQIVND (reference sequence). Unmatched junction bases numbered 7, after V lost 6 bases and J lost 5 bases. The CDR3 has 14 residues. CDR3 coding DNA: TGTGCCAGTAGCGACAGGGGGGGACGAACTGAAGCTTTCTTT. Encoded protein: CASSDRGGRTEAFF.

The chain recombines TRBV4-1 with TRBJ1-1, with TRBD1 matching 9 bases. Germline-derived CDR1 and CDR2 are MGHRA and YSYEKL. V gave up 1 base and J gave up 11 bases; unmatched junction bases: 8. The length of the CDR3 is 14 residues. This chain's CDR3 is CASSQGGTGYNAFF. The CDR3 region has the DNA TGCGCCAGCAGCCAAGGAGGGACAGGGTACAACGCTTTCTTT.

About this clone: Since the CDR3 does not end with the conserved phenylalanine or tryptophan, this likely comes from a read error. The chain recombines TRBV25-1 with TRBJ2-7; 10 bases map to TRBD1. CDR1 is MGHDK and CDR2 is SYGVNS in the germline V gene. Trimming cost V 3 bases and J 0 bases; bases outside gene matches: 2. This CDR3 contains 15 residues. CDR3 protein: CASSEGQGSSYEQYL. For the CDR3, the DNA is TGTGCCAGCAGTGAGGGACAGGGGAGCTCCTACGAGCAGTACCTC.

The gene calls are TRBV5-4 and TRBJ1-2; D is perhaps TRBD1 (6 bases). The germline V gene encodes CDR1 SGHNT and CDR2 YYREEE (reference sequence). Trimming shortened V by 2 bases and J by 7 bases, and 15 bases separated the two germline ends. The CDR3 length is 14 residues. Here the CDR3 reads CASSFGQGNGGYTF. In DNA form, the CDR3 reads TGTGCCAGCAGCTTTGGGCAGGGGAACGGTGGCTACACCTTC.

The chain couples TRBV7-9 to TRBJ2-1; D may be TRBD2 (5 bases). V lost 1 base to trimming and J lost 9 bases, with 10 bases between them. Germline loops: CDR1 SEHNR, CDR2 FQNEAQ (reference sequence). The CDR3 consists of 13 residues. CDR3 sequence reads: CASSLDSVPEQFF. The CDR3 region has the DNA TGTGCCAGCAGCTTAGATAGCGTTCCTGAGCAGTTCTTC.

The table lists this clone with a few counts. The chain links TRBV28 to TRBJ1-3; 7 bases line up with TRBD1. Germline CDR1 and CDR2: MDHEN and SYDVKM. This CDR3 comprises 15 residues. V lost 3 bases and J lost 5; bases outside the gene matches: 7. The CDR3 sequence: CASSFRQGVRNTIYF. CDR3 sequence (DNA): TGTGCCAGCAGTTTCCGACAGGGTGTCAGAAACACCATATATTTT.

This clone was seen only a few times. The rearrangement uses TRBV18 and TRBJ1-1, with D perhaps matching TRBD1 (6 bases). Trimming removed 3 bases from V and 1 base from J, with 15 bases in between. The CDR3 loop spans 16 amino acids. The germline V gene has CDR1 KGHSH and CDR2 LQKENI. This CDR3 is CASSPHPGAENTEAFF. DNA of the CDR3: TGTGCCAGCTCACCCCACCCAGGGGCAGAGAACACTGAAGCTTTCTTT.

The chain links TRBV30 to TRBJ2-1; tentatively, D is TRBD2 (7 bases). Per germline, CDR1 GTSNPN and CDR2 SVGIG (reference sequence). The CDR3 totals 17 residues. Trimming pared 3 bases from V and 7 bases from J, leaving 25 bases between. The CDR3 loop reads CAWSQGFRWEGGNEQFF. DNA for the CDR3: TGTGCCTGGAGCCAAGGTTTTAGGTGGGAGGGGGGGAATGAGCAGTTCTTC.

J is TRBJ2-7 and V is TRBV4-1, with 7 bases identical to TRBD1. CDR3 length: 14 amino acids. Per the germline V gene, CDR1 is MGHRA and CDR2 is YSYEKL. V was pared by 4 bases and J by 1 base, with 4 bases of the junction left unmatched. The CDR3 DNA is TGCGCCAGCAGCCCAGGGACAGTTTCCTACGAGCAGTACTTC. Translating it yields CASSPGTVSYEQYF.

This chain uses TRBV28 with TRBJ2-3; 12 positions agree with TRBD2. This CDR3 spans 15 amino acids. Germline assignment: CDR1 MDHEN and CDR2 SYDVKM. The J segment lost 6 bases and the V segment lost 5 bases, leaving 6 bases of the junction unmatched. CDR3 bases: TGTGCCAGCAGTCCGTTGACTAGCGGGAGTGATACGCAGTATTTT. Its protein is CASSPLTSGSDTQYF.

The gene calls are TRBV4-1 and TRBJ2-3, with TRBD1 matching over 8 bases. This CDR3 contains 17 residues. The germline CDR1 and CDR2 sequences are MGHRA and YSYEKL. With V trimmed by 1 base and J by 1 base, 7 bases remained unmatched. The chain's CDR3 is CASSQVRTGQGTDTQYF. CDR3 nucleotides: TGCGCCAGCAGCCAAGTCCGCACGGGACAGGGCACAGATACGCAGTATTTT.

This clone was counted a few times. CDR3 coding DNA: TGTGCCAGCAGCTTGGGGACAGGGGTCTACGAGCAGTACTTC. Translation gives CASSLGTGVYEQYF. The rearrangement uses TRBV13 and TRBJ2-7; TRBD1 agrees at 10 bases. Germline V gene lookup returns CDR1 PRHDT and CDR2 FYEKMQ (reference sequence). After removal of 3 bases from V and 3 bases from J, the junction contained 2 bases not matched to a gene. The CDR3 consists of 14 residues.

The chain employs TRBV2 and TRBJ2-1; tentative D call: TRBD1 (6 bases). Germline values: CDR1 SNHLY, CDR2 FYNNEI. Trimming stripped 4 bases from V and 4 bases from J, with 8 bases between. The CDR3 loop spans 13 amino acids. DNA for the CDR3: TGTGCCAGCAGTGCACAGGGATACAATGAGCAGTTCTTC. Protein product: CASSAQGYNEQFF.

This clone was observed a few times. The V call is TRBV2, the J call TRBJ2-1; tentative D call: TRBD2 (7 bases). The ends were cut back, 5 bases at V and 5 bases at J, with 19 bases in the middle. Looked up from germline, CDR1 is SNHLY and CDR2 is FYNNEI. The CDR3 length is 16 residues. CDR3 loop: CASSNIAGGGHNEQFF. The CDR3 DNA sequence: TGTGCCAGCAGTAATATAGCGGGTGGGGGGCACAATGAGCAGTTCTTC.

This clone showed up just a few times. The CDR3 nucleotides are TGCGCCAGCAGCTTACCACAAGATACGCAGTATTTT. Translating it yields CASSLPQDTQYF. The V call is TRBV5-1, the J call TRBJ2-3; D unresolved. The V gene's germline CDR1 is SGHRS and CDR2 YFSETQ. The CDR3 has 12 amino acids. Trimming took off 2 bases at V and 5 bases at J, with 6 bases between the two ends.

This chain links TRBV7-9 with TRBJ2-7; 7 positions agree with TRBD1. The V segment lost 5 bases and the J segment 2 bases; nucleotides outside the gene matches: 3. The germline V gene encodes CDR1 SEHNR and CDR2 FQNEAQ (reference sequence). The CDR3 totals 13 residues. CDR3 amino acids: CASSRTGTYEQYF. The DNA of the CDR3 is TGTGCCAGCAGCAGGACAGGAACCTACGAGCAGTACTTC.

V is TRBV6-5 and J is TRBJ1-1, with D maybe TRBD1 (6 bases). This CDR3 has 14 amino acids. Germline values: CDR1 MNHEY, CDR2 SVGAGI. Trimming shortened V by 2 bases and J by 4 bases, and 11 bases separated the two germline ends. CDR3 sequence (DNA): TGTGCCAGCAGTTACGGGGGGGCGGGCACTGAAGCTTTCTTT. Protein: CASSYGGAGTEAFF.

This chain joins TRBV6-1 and TRBJ2-7; 8 bases align to TRBD2. Trimming at V came to 5 bases and at J to 9 bases, leaving 9 bases not matched to a gene. Germline loops: CDR1 MNHNS, CDR2 SASEGT. The CDR3 covers 13 residues. The CDR3, as DNA: TGTGCCAGCAGTTCCCTAGCGGGCCGCTTGCAGTACTTC. It encodes CASSSLAGRLQYF.

This clone was picked up a small number of times. The chain employs TRBV5-1 and TRBJ2-2, with D possibly matching TRBD1 (6 bases). The CDR3 is made up of 14 amino acids. CDR1 and CDR2 (germline): SGHRS, YFSETQ. The V and J ends lost 5 bases and 0 bases respectively, with 8 bases between them. CDR3 sequence reads: CASRWTANTGELFF. The CDR3 region has the DNA TGCGCCAGCAGGTGGACAGCGAACACCGGGGAGCTGTTTTTT. The whole variable domain, filled in from reference TRBV5-1 and TRBJ2-2, reads KAGVTQTPRYLIKTRGQQVTLSCSPISGHRSVSWYQQTPGQGLQFLFEYFSETQRNKGNFPGRFSGRQFSNSRSEMNVSTLELGDSALYLCASRWTANTGELFFGEGSRLTVL.

This chain links TRBV30 with TRBJ1-4; no reliable D call. The CDR3 runs 16 residues. Germline V gene lookup returns CDR1 GTSNPN and CDR2 SVGIG (reference sequence). The ends were cut back, 2 bases at V and 6 bases at J, with 19 bases in the middle. The CDR3, as DNA: TGTGCCTGGAGTTGGGTGGAGGGCGCACTATATGAAAAACTGTTTTTT. It codes for CAWSWVEGALYEKLFF.

In nucleotides, the CDR3 is TGTGCCAGCCAGGTGGGGCTGGACACCGGGGAGCTGTTTTTT. Encoded protein: CASQVGLDTGELFF. The chain combines TRBV7-6 with TRBJ2-2; D is perhaps TRBD1 (5 bases). The CDR3 runs 14 residues. Germline assignment: CDR1 SGHVS and CDR2 FNYEAQ. V lost 8 bases and J 3 bases, leaving 13 bases between the germline ends.

This chain uses TRBV4-2 with TRBJ2-7, with 12 bases aligning to TRBD2. The J segment lost 1 base and the V segment lost 3 bases, leaving 4 bases of the junction unmatched. The CDR3 runs to 16 residues. Germline assignment: CDR1 LGHNA and CDR2 YNFKEQ. CDR3 bases: TGTGCCAGCAGCCAGGGCGGACTAGCGGGATCCTACGAGCAGTACTTC. Translation gives CASSQGGLAGSYEQYF.

In its sample, this clone was seen a few times. J is TRBJ1-2 and V is TRBV11-1; D is ambiguous. The V end lost 1 base, the J end lost 5 bases, and 14 bases lay between the germline ends. The CDR3 is 15 residues long. Germline CDR1 SGHAT, CDR2 FQDESV (reference sequence). The CDR3 sequence: CASSLGLGGTYGYTF. The CDR3 nucleotides read TGTGCCAGCAGCTTAGGACTCGGCGGAACTTATGGCTACACCTTC.

The V call is TRBV6-1, the J call TRBJ2-5; tentative D call: TRBD1 (5 bases). This CDR3 is 15 amino acids long. CDR1 is MNHNS, CDR2 SASEGT, per germline. V was pared by 3 bases and J by 4 bases, with 15 bases between. The CDR3 DNA follows: TGTGCCAGCAGTGAGGGGCACGGGCTTACAGAGACCCAGTACTTC. As protein: CASSEGHGLTETQYF.

The chain carries TRBV5-1 and TRBJ2-7; D is perhaps TRBD1 (6 bases). This CDR3 spans 14 amino acids. Germline lookup yields CDR1 SGHRS and CDR2 YFSETQ. Trimming cost V 1 base and J 0 bases, with 8 bases left between them. The CDR3 here is CASSLRGGSYEQYF. CDR3 bases: TGCGCCAGCAGCTTGAGAGGGGGCTCCTACGAGCAGTACTTC.

This clone was counted once. DNA of the CDR3: TGTGCCAGCAGTTACTCACGGGTACGGAATTCACCCCTCCACTTT. Protein: CASSYSRVRNSPLHF. The chain has TRBV6-5 and TRBJ1-6; D call uncertain. The ends were cut back, 0 bases at V and 7 bases at J, with 10 bases in the middle. Per the germline V gene, CDR1 is MNHEY and CDR2 is SVGAGI. This CDR3 region has 15 residues.